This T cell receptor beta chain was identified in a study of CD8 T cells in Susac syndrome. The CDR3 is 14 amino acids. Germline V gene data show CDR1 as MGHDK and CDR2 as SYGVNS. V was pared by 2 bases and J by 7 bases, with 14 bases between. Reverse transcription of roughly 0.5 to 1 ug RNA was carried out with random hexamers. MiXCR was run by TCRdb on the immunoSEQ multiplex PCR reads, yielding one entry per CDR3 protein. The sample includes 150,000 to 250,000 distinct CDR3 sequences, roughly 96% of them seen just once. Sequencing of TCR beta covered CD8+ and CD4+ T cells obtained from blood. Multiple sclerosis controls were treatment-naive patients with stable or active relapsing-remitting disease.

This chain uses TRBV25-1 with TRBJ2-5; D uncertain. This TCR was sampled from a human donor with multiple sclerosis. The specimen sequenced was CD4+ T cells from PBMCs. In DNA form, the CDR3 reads TGTGCCAGCAGTGAACTTCAGCCCGGACGGACCCAGTACTTC. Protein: CASSELQPGRTQYF.